This T cell receptor (beta chain) was profiled in a study of T cells in Graves' hyperthyroidism and ophthalmopathy. The CDR3 totals 16 residues. Germline V gene lookup returns CDR1 MDHEN and CDR2 SYDVKM. J lost 0 bases, V lost 8 bases, and 11 bases had no gene match. Amplified TCR beta CDR3 regions derived from RNA transcripts. HTBI primers drove first-round RT-PCR of the TCR CDR3. TCRdb called the multiplex PCR reads again in MiXCR, with one record for every CDR3 protein. The sample records a few hundred thousand distinct CDR3 sequences, approximately 15% being singletons. This clonotype showed up many times.

The source material was blood. V and J are TRBV28 and TRBJ2-7; 9 bases are a match to TRBD2. The sequence came from a woman aged 25 to 45 with Graves' ophthalmopathy. CDR3 DNA: TGTGCCAGCGGACAGTTAGCGGGGGTGCTCTCCTACGAGCAGTACTTC. Translating gives CASGQLAGVLSYEQYF.